This T cell receptor (beta chain) is from a study of blood T cell repertoires in COVID-19. Sequencing used immunoSEQ multiplex PCR; TCRdb keeps in-frame clones, though not all of them. In the table there are about 250,000 clones, roughly 90% of which are singletons. The CDR3 has 14 amino acids. Trimming removed 7 bases at V and 5 bases at J, with 15 bases between. CDR1 and CDR2 from the germline V gene are SNHLY and FYNNEI. The clonotype was recovered from a woman between 40 and 55 years old who had recovered from COVID-19. The chain uses TRBV2 and TRBJ2-1; TRBD1 is a possible D gene (6 bases). The material sequenced was peripheral blood. The CDR3 bases are TGTGCCAGCACCGTAAGGGCAGGGGACAATGAGCAGTTCTTC. This codes for CASTVRAGDNEQFF.